What follows are 3 T cell receptor beta chains derived from one specimen sequenced in a study of T cells in Graves' hyperthyroidism and ophthalmopathy. Amplified TCR beta CDR3 regions came from RNA transcripts. TCR CDR3 underwent first-round RT-PCR with the HTBI primer set. TCRdb fed the multiplex PCR reads into MiXCR, producing one record per CDR3 protein. The table records hundreds of thousands of distinct CDR3 sequences, around 15% of them present only once. The sequenced sample was blood. Source of these receptors: a woman aged 60-75 years with Graves' ophthalmopathy.

This clonotype was counted a few times. V is TRBV20-1 and J is TRBJ2-7; D is possibly TRBD1 (5 bases). This CDR3 contains 14 residues. Germline V CDR1 and CDR2: DFQATT, SNEGSKA (reference sequence). V dropped 3 bases and J dropped 5 bases, with 17 bases sitting between them. CDR3 region: CSASRLRQTNEQYF. CDR3 in DNA: TGCAGTGCTAGCCGGTTGCGACAGACCAACGAGCAGTACTTC.

In its sample, this clonotype was seen many times. V is TRBV4-1 and J is TRBJ1-1; tentative D call: TRBD1 (5 bases). Trimming left V 3 bases short and J 5 bases short, with 19 bases between. CDR1 is MGHRA and CDR2 is YSYEKL in the germline V gene. The length of the CDR3 is 16 residues. CDR3 loop: CASSQAQGKRSTEAFF. CDR3 DNA sequence: TGCGCCAGCAGCCAGGCGCAGGGTAAGAGGAGTACTGAAGCTTTCTTT.

This clonotype was counted many times. V gene TRBV27 combines with J gene TRBJ1-5, with unresolved D. Trimming removed 6 bases from V and 0 bases from J, with 12 bases in between. In germline, CDR1 is MNHEY, CDR2 SMNVEV (reference sequence). The CDR3 contains 15 residues. DNA for the CDR3: TGTGCCAGCAGCCAGTATTCAGCTAGCAATCAGCCCCAGCATTTT. It codes for CASSQYSASNQPQHF.